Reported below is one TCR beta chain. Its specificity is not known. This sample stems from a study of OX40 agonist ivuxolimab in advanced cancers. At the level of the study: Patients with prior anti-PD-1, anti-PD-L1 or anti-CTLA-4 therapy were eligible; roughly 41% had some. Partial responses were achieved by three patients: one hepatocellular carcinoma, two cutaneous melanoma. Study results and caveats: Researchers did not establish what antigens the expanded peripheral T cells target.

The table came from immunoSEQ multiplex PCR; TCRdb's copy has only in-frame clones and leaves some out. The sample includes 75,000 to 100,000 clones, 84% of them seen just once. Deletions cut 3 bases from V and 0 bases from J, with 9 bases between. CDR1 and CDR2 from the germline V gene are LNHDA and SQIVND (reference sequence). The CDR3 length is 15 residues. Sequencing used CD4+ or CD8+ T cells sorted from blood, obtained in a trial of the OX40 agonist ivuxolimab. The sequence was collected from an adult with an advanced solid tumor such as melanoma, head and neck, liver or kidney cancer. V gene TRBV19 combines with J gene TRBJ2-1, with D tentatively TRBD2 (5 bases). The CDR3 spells CASSIITSSYNEQFF. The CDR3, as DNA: TGTGCCAGTAGTATCATTACTAGCTCCTACAATGAGCAGTTCTTC.